The 6 T cell receptor beta chains presented below share a single source sample, sequenced in a study of regulatory and conventional T cells in RAG deficiency. This table comes from immunoSEQ multiplex PCR, and its TCRdb copy is limited to in-frame clones, with some not included. The repertoire holds approximately 30,000 clones, with approximately 96% as singletons. Genomic DNA came from blood conventional CD4+ T cells gated CD25-low CD127-high. These data were also filed under a second study, of regulatory T cells. That study adds: The PCR used 52 TRBV and 13 TRBJ primers.

Sequenced material: CD25- CD4+ T cells sorted from blood. The source is a human donor in good health.

The V gene is TRBV10-1, the J gene TRBJ1-2; D perhaps matches TRBD1 (5 bases). The germline V gene has CDR1 WNHNN and CDR2 SYGVQD (reference sequence). The CDR3 is 13 amino acids. V gave up 4 bases and J gave up 5 bases, with 11 bases separating them. This CDR3 is CASSGTGLYGYTF. The CDR3 DNA reads as TGCGCCAGCAGTGGGACGGGACTATATGGCTACACCTTC.

This rearrangement joins TRBV4-1 to TRBJ1-6, with D possibly being TRBD1 (6 bases). The CDR3 has 17 amino acids. The ends were cut back, 4 bases at V and 7 bases at J, with 20 bases in the middle. CDR1 MGHRA and CDR2 YSYEKL come from the germline V gene. The CDR3: CASSPGSRGVANSPLHF. Here the CDR3 DNA reads TGCGCCAGCAGCCCCGGTTCCAGGGGAGTTGCAAATTCACCCCTCCACTTT.

The chain employs TRBV11-2 and TRBJ1-5; TRBD1 agrees at 8 bases. Unmatched junction bases numbered 10, after V lost 5 bases and J lost 7 bases. The CDR3 is 15 residues long. CDR1 and CDR2 from the germline V gene are SGHAT and FQNNGV. The CDR3 loop reads CASSRGGQGAQPQHF. The CDR3 DNA sequence: TGTGCCAGCAGCAGGGGGGGGCAGGGGGCCCAGCCCCAGCATTTT.

This sequence joins TRBV5-1 and TRBJ2-7; maybe TRBD2 (5 bases). There are 12 residues in the CDR3. Germline V gene lookup returns CDR1 SGHRS and CDR2 YFSETQ. V lost 7 bases to trimming and J lost 3 bases, with 11 bases between them. The chain's CDR3 is CASELVVYEQYF. The CDR3 region has the DNA TGCGCCAGCGAACTAGTCGTCTACGAGCAGTACTTC.

This rearrangement joins TRBV7-8 to TRBJ2-1, with 7 nucleotides matching TRBD2. Germline lookup yields CDR1 SGHVS and CDR2 FQNEAQ. The CDR3 totals 19 residues. V lost 5 bases, J lost 2 bases, and 18 bases stayed unmatched. CDR3 sequence reads: CASSLKAGSSSFTYNEQFF. The CDR3 region has the DNA TGTGCCAGCAGCCTTAAAGCGGGAAGTAGTTCTTTCACCTACAATGAGCAGTTCTTC.

Here the CDR3 reads CASSPLRSFSGLPTNEQFF. Here the CDR3 DNA reads TGTGCCAGCAGCCCCCTAAGGTCATTCTCGGGACTCCCAACCAATGAGCAGTTCTTC. The chain couples TRBV7-9 to TRBJ2-1, with D tentatively TRBD2 (6 bases). From germline, CDR1 is SEHNR and CDR2 FQNEAQ (reference sequence). With 5 bases removed from V and 6 bases from J, the gap between germline ends came to 29 bases. The CDR3 has 19 amino acids.